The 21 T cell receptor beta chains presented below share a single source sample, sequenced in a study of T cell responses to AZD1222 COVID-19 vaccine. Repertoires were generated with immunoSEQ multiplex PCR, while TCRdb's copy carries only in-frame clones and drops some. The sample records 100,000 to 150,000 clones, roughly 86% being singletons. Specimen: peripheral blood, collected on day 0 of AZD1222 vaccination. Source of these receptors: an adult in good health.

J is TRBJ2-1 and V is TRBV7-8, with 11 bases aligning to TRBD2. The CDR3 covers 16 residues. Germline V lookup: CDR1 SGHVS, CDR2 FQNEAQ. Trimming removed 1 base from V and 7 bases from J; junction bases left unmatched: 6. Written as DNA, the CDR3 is TGTGCCAGCAGCTTAGAAGGGCTAGCGGGAGGTAATGAGCAGTTCTTC. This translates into CASSLEGLAGGNEQFF. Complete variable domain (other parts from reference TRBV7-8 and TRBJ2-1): GAGVSQSPRYKVAKRGQDVALRCDPISGHVSLFWYQQALGQGPEFLTYFQNEAQLDKSGLPSDRFFAERPEGSVSTLKIQRTQQEDSAVYLCASSLEGLAGGNEQFFGPGTRLTVL.

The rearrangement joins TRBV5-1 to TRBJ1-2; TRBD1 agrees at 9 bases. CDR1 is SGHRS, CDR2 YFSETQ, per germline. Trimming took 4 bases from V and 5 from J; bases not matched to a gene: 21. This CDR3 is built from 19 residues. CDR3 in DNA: TGCGCCAGCAGCCGCTCAGAAGCCCCATACAGGGGGCCGCGGTATGGCTACACCTTC. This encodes CASSRSEAPYRGPRYGYTF.

CDR3 region: CASSGASGGLEQFF. As DNA, the CDR3 is TGCGCCAGCTCCGGCGCTAGCGGGGGGCTTGAGCAGTTCTTC. The chain combines TRBV10-1 with TRBJ2-1, with 11 bases identical to TRBD2. This CDR3 spans 14 amino acids. Per the germline V gene, CDR1 is WNHNN and CDR2 is SYGVQD (reference sequence). V trimming: 8 bases; J trimming: 9 bases; junction bases outside the gene matches: 9.

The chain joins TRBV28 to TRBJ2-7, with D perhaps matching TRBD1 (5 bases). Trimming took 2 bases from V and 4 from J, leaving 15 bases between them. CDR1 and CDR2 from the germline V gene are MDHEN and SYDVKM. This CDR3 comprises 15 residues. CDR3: CASSLADSVLYEQYF. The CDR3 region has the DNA TGTGCCAGCAGTTTAGCCGACAGTGTTCTTTACGAGCAGTACTTC.

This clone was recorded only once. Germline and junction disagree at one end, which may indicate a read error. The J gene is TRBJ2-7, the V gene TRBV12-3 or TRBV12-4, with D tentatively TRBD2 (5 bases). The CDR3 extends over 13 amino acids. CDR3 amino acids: CASSFQVSEVRNF. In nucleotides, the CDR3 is TGTGCCAGCAGTTTTCAGGTTAGCGAGGTGAGGAACTTC.

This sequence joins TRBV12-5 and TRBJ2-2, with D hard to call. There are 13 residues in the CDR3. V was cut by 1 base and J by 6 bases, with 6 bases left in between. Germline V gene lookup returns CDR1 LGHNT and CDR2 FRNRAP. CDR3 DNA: TGTGCTAGTGGTTTGGAGATAGCCGGGGAGCTGTTTTTT. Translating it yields CASGLEIAGELFF.

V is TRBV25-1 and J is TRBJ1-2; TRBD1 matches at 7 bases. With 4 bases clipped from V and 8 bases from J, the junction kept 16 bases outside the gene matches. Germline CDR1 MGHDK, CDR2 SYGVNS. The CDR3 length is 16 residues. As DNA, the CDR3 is TGTGCCAGCAGTGGCGTCGGGACAGTGGCCCGAGAGGGCTACACCTTC. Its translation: CASSGVGTVAREGYTF.

The CDR3: CASTGNYGYTF. CDR3 coding DNA: TGTGCCTCGACAGGAAACTATGGCTACACCTTC. The V and J genes are TRBV30 and TRBJ1-2; D perhaps matches TRBD1 (6 bases). V dropped 7 bases and J dropped 2 bases, with 8 bases sitting between them. CDR1 is GTSNPN and CDR2 is SVGIG in the germline V gene (reference sequence). The CDR3 length is 11 residues.

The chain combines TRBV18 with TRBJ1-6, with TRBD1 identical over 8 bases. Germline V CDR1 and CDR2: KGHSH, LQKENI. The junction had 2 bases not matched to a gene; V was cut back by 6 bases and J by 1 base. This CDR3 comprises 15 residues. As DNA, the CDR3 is TGTGCCAGCTCCGACAGGGGATCCTATAATTCACCCCTCCACTTT. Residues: CASSDRGSYNSPLHF.

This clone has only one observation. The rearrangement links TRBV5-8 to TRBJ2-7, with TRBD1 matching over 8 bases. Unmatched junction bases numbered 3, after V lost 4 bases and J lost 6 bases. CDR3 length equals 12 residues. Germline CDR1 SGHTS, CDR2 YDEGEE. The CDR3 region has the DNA TGTGCCAGCAGCGGAACAGGGGGCGAGCAGTACTTC. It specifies CASSGTGGEQYF.

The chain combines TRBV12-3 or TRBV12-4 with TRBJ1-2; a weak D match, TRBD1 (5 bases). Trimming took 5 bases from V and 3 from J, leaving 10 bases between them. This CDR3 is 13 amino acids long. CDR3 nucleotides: TGTGCCAGCAGTCCCGGGACTGACTATGGCTACACCTTC. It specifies CASSPGTDYGYTF.

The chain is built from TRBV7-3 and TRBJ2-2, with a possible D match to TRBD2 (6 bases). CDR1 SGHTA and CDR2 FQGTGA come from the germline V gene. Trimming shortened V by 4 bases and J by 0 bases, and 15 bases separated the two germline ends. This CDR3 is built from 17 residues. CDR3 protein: CASSSRVGLANTGELFF. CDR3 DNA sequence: TGTGCCAGCAGCTCCAGGGTGGGACTGGCGAACACCGGGGAGCTGTTTTTT.

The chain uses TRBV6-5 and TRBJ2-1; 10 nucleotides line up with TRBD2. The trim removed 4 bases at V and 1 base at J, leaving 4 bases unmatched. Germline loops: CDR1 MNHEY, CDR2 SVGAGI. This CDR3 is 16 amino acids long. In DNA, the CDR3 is TGTGCCAGCAGTTCCCAGCGGGGGGGGTCCTACAATGAGCAGTTCTTC. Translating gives CASSSQRGGSYNEQFF.

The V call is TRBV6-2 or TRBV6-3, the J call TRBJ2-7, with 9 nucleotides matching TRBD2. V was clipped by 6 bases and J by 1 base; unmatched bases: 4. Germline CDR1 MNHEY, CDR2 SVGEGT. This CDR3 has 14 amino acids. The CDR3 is CASSGTSLSYEQYF. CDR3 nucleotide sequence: TGTGCCAGCAGCGGGACTAGCCTGTCCTACGAGCAGTACTTC.

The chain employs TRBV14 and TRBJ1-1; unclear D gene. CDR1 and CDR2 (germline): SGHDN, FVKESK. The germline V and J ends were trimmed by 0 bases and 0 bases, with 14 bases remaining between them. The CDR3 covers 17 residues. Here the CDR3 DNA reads TGTGCCAGCAGCCAAGATAGGGCCAGCTATTTGAACACTGAAGCTTTCTTT. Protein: CASSQDRASYLNTEAFF.

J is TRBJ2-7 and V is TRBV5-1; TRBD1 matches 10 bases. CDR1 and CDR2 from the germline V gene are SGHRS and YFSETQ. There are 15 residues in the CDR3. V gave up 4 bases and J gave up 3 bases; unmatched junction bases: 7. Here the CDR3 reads CASSDGDRGNYEQYF. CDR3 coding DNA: TGCGCCAGCAGCGACGGGGACAGGGGCAACTACGAGCAGTACTTC.

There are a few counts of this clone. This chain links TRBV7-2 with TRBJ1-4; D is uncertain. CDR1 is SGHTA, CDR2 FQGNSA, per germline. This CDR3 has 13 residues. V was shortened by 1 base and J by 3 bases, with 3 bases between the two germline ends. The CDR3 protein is CASSLEPNEKLFF. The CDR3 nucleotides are TGTGCCAGCAGCTTAGAACCTAATGAAAAACTGTTTTTT.

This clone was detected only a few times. In DNA, the CDR3 is TGTGCCAGCAGGCATCGGGACTTATATAGCAATCAGCCCCAGCATTTT. It yields the protein CASRHRDLYSNQPQHF. V gene TRBV7-3 combines with J gene TRBJ1-5, with D possibly matching TRBD1 (5 bases). V shed 6 bases and J shed 0 bases, with 15 bases lying between them. The germline gives CDR1 SGHTA, CDR2 FQGTGA. This CDR3 is built from 16 residues.

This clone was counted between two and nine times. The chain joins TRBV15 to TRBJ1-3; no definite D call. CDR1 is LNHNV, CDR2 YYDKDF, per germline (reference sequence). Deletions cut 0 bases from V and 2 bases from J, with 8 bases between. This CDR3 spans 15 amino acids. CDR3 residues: CATSRDWKAGNTIYF. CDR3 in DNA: TGTGCCACCAGCAGAGATTGGAAGGCTGGAAACACCATATATTTT. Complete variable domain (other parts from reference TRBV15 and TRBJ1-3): DAMVIQNPRYQVTQFGKPVTLSCSQTLNHNVMYWYQQKSSQAPKLLFHYYDKDFNNEADTPDNFQSRRPNTSFCFLDIRSPGLGDTAMYLCATSRDWKAGNTIYFGEGSWLTVV.

The CDR3 nucleotides are TGCAGTGCCAACTTTAGGGATACGCAGTATTTT. Translating it yields CSANFRDTQYF. This chain uses TRBV20-1 with TRBJ2-3; D is ambiguous. Germline CDR1 reads DFQATT; CDR2 reads SNEGSKA (reference sequence). The CDR3 loop spans 11 amino acids. V gave up 6 bases and J gave up 6 bases, with 10 bases separating them.

The CDR3 region has the DNA TGTGCCAGCAGTGCCGGGACCCTGAGCACAGATACGCAGTATTTT. Its protein product is CASSAGTLSTDTQYF. This rearrangement joins TRBV2 to TRBJ2-3, with D perhaps being TRBD1 or TRBD2 (5 bases each). V was pared by 4 bases and J by 0 bases, with 11 bases between. This CDR3 comprises 15 residues. Germline V gene data show CDR1 as SNHLY and CDR2 as FYNNEI. The full variable domain, in which reference TRBV2 and TRBJ2-3 provide the parts outside the CDR3, is EPEVTQTPSHQVTQMGQEVILRCVPISNHLYFYWYRQILGQKVEFLVSFYNNEISEKSEIFDDQFSVERPDGSNFTLKIRSTKLEDSAMYFCASSAGTLSTDTQYFGPGTRLTVL.